This T cell receptor (beta chain) is from a study of blood T cell repertoires in COVID-19. Study details: Two negative PCRs, clearance, or symptom resolution characterized the recovered Cohort 3 donors. Whether acute or convalescent, the COVID-19 samples came from the United States, Italy and Spain. PBMCs, B-cell-depleted T cells, or T cells were the source of the cDNA or gDNA that made up the material.

The ends lost 5 bases at V and 4 bases at J; junction bases unmatched: 7. The CDR3 loop spans 16 amino acids. Germline assignment: CDR1 SGHTA and CDR2 FQGNSA. Some clones are missing from TCRdb's copy, which holds only in-frame ones; the method was immunoSEQ multiplex PCR. The data hold approximately 190,000 clones, with 70% to 90% observed a single time. The sample comprised PBMCs or T cells enriched from blood (not recorded which). The rearrangement uses TRBV7-2 and TRBJ2-3; 12 bases line up with TRBD2. This receptor was identified in a woman between 40 and 50 years old in a cohort exposed to, infected with or recovered from COVID-19 (not recorded which). The CDR3 is CASSQGLAGGADTQYF. DNA of the CDR3: TGTGCCAGCAGCCAAGGGCTAGCGGGAGGGGCAGATACGCAGTATTTT.